One sample yielded the 26 T cell receptor beta chains listed below, sequenced in a study of blood T cell repertoires in COVID-19. Sequencing was performed with immunoSEQ multiplex PCR; in TCRdb, only in-frame clones are kept and a portion is missing. The sample yields 100,000 to 150,000 clones, roughly three quarters seen once. The sequenced material came from peripheral blood. The receptors originated from a woman in her 70s with acute or convalescent COVID-19.

J is TRBJ2-5 and V is TRBV4-3, with TRBD1 identical over 7 bases. This CDR3 region has 13 residues. Unmatched junction bases numbered 4, after V lost 4 bases and J lost 5 bases. CDR1 and CDR2 (germline): LGHNA, YSLEER. The CDR3 sequence: CASSRDRRETQYF. DNA of the CDR3: TGCGCCAGCAGCCGGGACAGACGGGAGACCCAGTACTTC.

This clone was recorded many times. The chain carries TRBV27 and TRBJ2-7; D ambiguous. In germline, CDR1 is MNHEY, CDR2 SMNVEV (reference sequence). Between the trimmed V and J ends, which lost 4 bases and 1 base, there was a span of 2 bases. CDR3 size: 11 residues. The CDR3 nucleotides are TGTGCCAGCAGTTCATCCTACGAGCAGTACTTC. Residues: CASSSSYEQYF.

The chain is built from TRBV30 and TRBJ1-2, with 8 bases that match TRBD1. V was clipped by 4 bases and J by 1 base; unmatched bases: 14. Germline CDR1 is GTSNPN and CDR2 is SVGIG (reference sequence). The CDR3 covers 17 residues. This CDR3 is CAWTDKRGRGRNYGYTF. CDR3 coding DNA: TGTGCCTGGACCGATAAGCGGGGCAGGGGGCGTAACTATGGCTACACCTTC. Full variable domain (outside the CDR3, taken from reference TRBV30 and TRBJ1-2): SQTIHQWPATLVQPVGSPLSLECTVEGTSNPNLYWYRQAAGRGLQLLFYSVGIGQISSEVPQNLSASRPQDRQFILSSKKLLLSDSGFYLCAWTDKRGRGRNYGYTFGSGTRLTVV.

The chain recombines TRBV5-8 with TRBJ1-4; unclear D gene. Germline V gene sequence: CDR1 SGHTS, CDR2 YDEGEE. The CDR3 has 15 amino acids. Trimming removed 4 bases from V and 0 bases from J, with 10 bases in between. The CDR3: CASSADFATNEKLFF. The CDR3 DNA reads as TGTGCCAGCAGCGCGGATTTCGCAACTAATGAAAAACTGTTTTTT. Together with reference TRBV5-8 and TRBJ1-4, the CDR3 gives the full variable domain: EAGVTQSPTHLIKTRGQQATLRCSPISGHTSVYWYQQALGLGLQFLLWYDEGEERNRGNFPPRFSGRQFPNYSSELNVNALELEDSALYLCASSADFATNEKLFFGSGTQLSVL.

The genes are TRBV7-6 and TRBJ2-5, with 11 bases matching TRBD2. Germline trimming cut 3 bases from V and 1 base from J; bases unmatched to any gene: 1. CDR3 length equals 15 residues. Germline CDR1 reads SGHVS; CDR2 reads FNYEAQ. CDR3 loop: CASSLLAGGQETQYF. As DNA, the CDR3 is TGTGCCAGCAGCTTGCTAGCGGGGGGCCAAGAGACCCAGTACTTC. Combining the CDR3 with reference TRBV7-6 and TRBJ2-5 gives the whole variable domain GAGVSQSPRYKVTKRGQDVALRCDPISGHVSLYWYRQALGQGPEFLTYFNYEAQQDKSGLPNDRFSAERPEGSISTLTIQRTEQRDSAMYRCASSLLAGGQETQYFGPGTRLLVL.

This chain joins TRBV28 and TRBJ2-7, with 9 bases identical to TRBD1. This CDR3 contains 14 residues. CDR1 is MDHEN and CDR2 is SYDVKM in the germline V gene. Trimming removed 6 bases from V and 4 bases from J; junction bases left unmatched: 7. The DNA of the CDR3 is TGTGCCAGCAGCTCCGGGACAGGGACATACGAGCAGTACTTC. Translation gives CASSSGTGTYEQYF.

The chain recombines TRBV27 with TRBJ2-5, with D possibly being TRBD2 (5 bases). Deletions cut 2 bases from V and 3 bases from J, with 7 bases between. Per the germline V gene, CDR1 is MNHEY and CDR2 is SMNVEV (reference sequence). The CDR3 extends over 13 amino acids. The CDR3 protein is CASSLLAEETQYF. The CDR3 DNA reads TGTGCCAGCAGTTTACTAGCAGAAGAGACCCAGTACTTC.

The chain recombines TRBV5-1 with TRBJ2-2, with 16 bases aligning to TRBD2. V dropped 4 bases and J dropped 11; count of bases not matched to a gene: 5. Germline CDR1 is SGHRS and CDR2 is YFSETQ. CDR3 size: 15 residues. CDR3 sequence reads: CASSPGTSGRGELFF. For the CDR3, the DNA is TGCGCCAGCAGCCCCGGGACTAGCGGGAGGGGTGAGCTGTTTTTT.

The chain combines TRBV29-1 with TRBJ2-7; 11 nucleotides agree with TRBD1. Germline V gene data show CDR1 as SQVTM and CDR2 as ANQGSEA. Trimming removed 6 bases from V and 7 bases from J; junction bases left unmatched: 8. This CDR3 region has 13 residues. The CDR3 sequence: CSVARTGGGEQYF. DNA of the CDR3: TGCAGCGTCGCTCGGACAGGGGGCGGAGAGCAGTACTTC.

The chain joins TRBV19 to TRBJ1-5; unclear D gene. This CDR3 contains 14 residues. CDR1 and CDR2 (germline): LNHDA, SQIVND (reference sequence). V was clipped by 3 bases and J by 2 bases, with 8 bases between them. The CDR3 region has the DNA TGTGCCAGTAGTATTCGGGGAGGCAATCAGCCCCAGCATTTT. It translates to CASSIRGGNQPQHF.

The J gene is TRBJ1-1, the V gene TRBV5-1; a possible D gene is TRBD1 (6 bases). Trimming removed 2 bases at V and 1 base at J, with 12 bases between. The CDR3 spans 15 residues. Germline CDR1 SGHRS, CDR2 YFSETQ. CDR3 sequence reads: CASSFTGHKNTEAFF. CDR3 nucleotides: TGCGCCAGCAGCTTTACGGGACACAAGAACACTGAAGCTTTCTTT.

A single count supports this clone. The chain is built from TRBV5-8 and TRBJ2-4, with unresolved D. Germline values: CDR1 SGHTS, CDR2 YDEGEE. Trimming removed 0 bases from V and 0 bases from J, with 13 bases in between. The CDR3 covers 17 residues. The CDR3 loop reads CASSLVLRGLAKNIQYF. CDR3 in DNA: TGTGCCAGCAGCTTGGTTCTTAGAGGCTTAGCCAAAAACATTCAGTACTTC.

A few counts support this clone. V usage is TRBV10-1 and J usage is TRBJ2-3; the D gene is possibly TRBD2 (6 bases). The CDR3 has 13 amino acids. V dropped 6 bases and J dropped 6 bases, with 13 bases sitting between them. Germline assignment: CDR1 WNHNN and CDR2 SYGVQD (reference sequence). This CDR3 is CASSSSGGDTQYF. CDR3 DNA: TGCGCCAGCAGCTCTTCAGGAGGGGATACGCAGTATTTT.

Many counts were recorded for this clone. The chain uses TRBV27 and TRBJ1-5; D is ambiguous. This CDR3 contains 15 residues. From germline, CDR1 is MNHEY and CDR2 SMNVEV (reference sequence). The germline V and J ends were trimmed by 8 bases and 6 bases, with 20 bases remaining between them. CDR3 nucleotide sequence: TGTGCCAGCGGCGTAGAGGCCGGGGATGGTCAGCCCCAGCATTTT. This encodes CASGVEAGDGQPQHF.

Many counts were recorded for this clone. This rearrangement joins TRBV14 to TRBJ1-5; D may be TRBD1 (5 bases). V was cut by 0 bases and J by 7 bases, with 16 bases left in between. The CDR3 spans 16 residues. Germline CDR1 is SGHDN and CDR2 is FVKESK. The CDR3 DNA sequence: TGTGCCAGCAGCCAAGATGGGTTGGGGGACTGGCAGCCCCAGCATTTT. Protein: CASSQDGLGDWQPQHF. The entire variable domain, with the rest obtained from reference TRBV14 and TRBJ1-5, is as follows: EAGVTQFPSHSVIEKGQTVTLRCDPISGHDNLYWYRRVMGKEIKFLLHFVKESKQDESGMPNNRFLAERTGGTYSTLKVQPAELEDSGVYFCASSQDGLGDWQPQHFGDGTRLSIL.

This sequence joins TRBV6-5 and TRBJ2-2; 7 nucleotides agree with TRBD1. Germline assignment: CDR1 MNHEY and CDR2 SVGAGI. V lost 6 bases to trimming and J lost 6 bases; unmatched junction nucleotides: 4. The length of the CDR3 is 13 residues. The CDR3 sequence: CASSGQGAGELFF. As DNA, the CDR3 is TGTGCCAGCAGCGGCCAGGGGGCCGGGGAGCTGTTTTTT.

The rearrangement joins TRBV6-2 or TRBV6-3 to TRBJ2-2; D is unresolved. This CDR3 is built from 16 residues. Germline values: CDR1 MNHEY, CDR2 SVGEGT. The ends were cut back, 0 bases at V and 5 bases at J, with 13 bases in the middle. The CDR3 DNA sequence: TGTGCCAGCAGTTACTCGGCGGTTAGGAGTACCGGGGAGCTGTTTTTT. This encodes CASSYSAVRSTGELFF.

This chain uses TRBV10-3 with TRBJ1-5, with 8 bases identical to TRBD1. V lost 5 bases and J lost 4; bases outside the gene matches: 4. The CDR3 is made up of 14 amino acids. Germline V gene data show CDR1 as ENHRY and CDR2 as SYGVKD. CDR3 amino acids: CAISNRGLNQPQHF. DNA for the CDR3: TGTGCCATCAGTAACAGGGGGTTGAATCAGCCCCAGCATTTT.

This clone was seen only a few times. The chain recombines TRBV4-3 with TRBJ1-2, with D unclear. The germline CDR1 and CDR2 sequences are LGHNA and YSLEER. The CDR3 is 14 residues long. V gave up 0 bases and J gave up 7 bases, with 12 bases separating them. The CDR3 sequence: CASSQDGRVGGYTF. CDR3 nucleotide sequence: TGCGCCAGCAGCCAAGACGGGAGGGTTGGTGGCTACACCTTC.

The chain couples TRBV5-4 to TRBJ2-1, with 7 positions matching TRBD2. The CDR3 loop spans 16 amino acids. Trimming at V came to 5 bases and at J to 0 bases, leaving 8 bases not matched to a gene. From germline, CDR1 is SGHNT and CDR2 YYREEE (reference sequence). The CDR3 nucleotides read TGTGCCAGCAGGGCTAGCGGTCCGAGCTCCTACAATGAGCAGTTCTTC. It encodes CASRASGPSSYNEQFF. The full variable domain, with the rest looked up from reference TRBV5-4 and TRBJ2-1, is ETGVTQSPTHLIKTRGQQVTLRCSSQSGHNTVSWYQQALGQGPQFIFQYYREEENGRGNFPPRFSGLQFPNYSSELNVNALELDDSALYLCASRASGPSSYNEQFFGPGTRLTVL.

The chain links TRBV18 to TRBJ2-7, with 7 bases that match TRBD1. Losses at the gene ends were 4 bases for V and 4 bases for J; bases not matched to a gene: 10. CDR3 length: 15 amino acids. Looked up from germline, CDR1 is KGHSH and CDR2 is LQKENI. CDR3 in amino acids: CASSQSGTVLYEQYF. The DNA of the CDR3 is TGTGCCAGCTCACAGTCCGGGACAGTGCTTTACGAGCAGTACTTC.

The V gene is TRBV9, the J gene TRBJ2-3; perhaps TRBD2 as D (6 bases). This CDR3 region has 13 residues. V was clipped by 4 bases and J by 5 bases, with 11 bases between them. Per germline, CDR1 SGDLS and CDR2 YYNGEE. CDR3 sequence: CASSPRRGDTQYF. The CDR3 coding sequence is TGTGCCAGCAGCCCCAGGAGGGGAGATACGCAGTATTTT.

Turning to this clone: Mismatch with germline at one junction end may stem from a read error. The chain couples TRBV30 to TRBJ1-3, with D uncertain. CDR1 and CDR2 (germline): GTSNPN, SVGIG (reference sequence). The CDR3 has 11 residues. In nucleotides, the CDR3 is TGTGCCTGGAGTGTTGGGTGGGCGCCGAATTTT. Amino acids: CAWSVGWAPNF.

The chain recombines TRBV5-1 with TRBJ1-1; D uncertain. Trimming removed 5 bases from V and 5 bases from J, with 16 bases in between. This CDR3 has 14 amino acids. Germline V gene data show CDR1 as SGHRS and CDR2 as YFSETQ. The chain's CDR3 is CASREWGGGTEAFF. CDR3 bases: TGCGCCAGCAGGGAATGGGGAGGTGGGACTGAAGCTTTCTTT.

The V and J genes are TRBV2 and TRBJ2-3; 8 bases agree with TRBD2. The CDR3 has 18 residues. Germline values: CDR1 SNHLY, CDR2 FYNNEI. The V gene end was trimmed by 1 base and the J gene end by 0 bases; junction bases not matched to a gene: 9. CDR3 sequence (DNA): TGTGCCAGCAGTGAAGACAGCGGGGGCTTACTTAGCACAGATACGCAGTATTTT. Its translation is CASSEDSGGLLSTDTQYF.

The rearrangement uses TRBV6-2 or TRBV6-3 and TRBJ2-1, with 9 bases matching TRBD2. The germline V gene encodes CDR1 MNHEY and CDR2 SVGEGT. The CDR3 extends over 17 amino acids. V gave up 5 bases and J gave up 9 bases; unmatched junction bases: 17. The CDR3 sequence is CASSPDPGGRASGEQFF. Written as DNA, the CDR3 is TGTGCCAGCAGTCCGGACCCTGGCGGGAGGGCCTCTGGTGAGCAGTTCTTC.